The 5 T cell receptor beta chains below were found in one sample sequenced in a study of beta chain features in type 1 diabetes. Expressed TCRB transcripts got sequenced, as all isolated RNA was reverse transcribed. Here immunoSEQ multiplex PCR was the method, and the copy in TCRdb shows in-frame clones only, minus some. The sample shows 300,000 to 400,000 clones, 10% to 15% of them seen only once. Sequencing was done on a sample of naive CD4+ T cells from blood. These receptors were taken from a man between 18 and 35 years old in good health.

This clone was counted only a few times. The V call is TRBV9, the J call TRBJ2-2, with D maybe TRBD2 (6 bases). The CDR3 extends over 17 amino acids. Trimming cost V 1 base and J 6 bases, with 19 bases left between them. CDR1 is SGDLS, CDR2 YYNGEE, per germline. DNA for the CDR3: TGTGCCAGCAGCGTAATCGGGACTCCTAGTATCGCCGGGGAGCTGTTTTTT. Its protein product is CASSVIGTPSIAGELFF.

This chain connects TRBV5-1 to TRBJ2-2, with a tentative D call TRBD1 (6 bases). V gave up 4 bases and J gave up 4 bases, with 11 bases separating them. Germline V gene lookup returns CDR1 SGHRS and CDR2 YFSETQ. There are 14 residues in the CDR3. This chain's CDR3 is CASSPGDTTGELFF. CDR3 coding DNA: TGCGCCAGCAGCCCCGGGGACACCACCGGGGAGCTGTTTTTT.

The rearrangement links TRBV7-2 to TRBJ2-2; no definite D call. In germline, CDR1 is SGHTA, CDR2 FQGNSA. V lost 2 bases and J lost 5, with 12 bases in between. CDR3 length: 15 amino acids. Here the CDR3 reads CASSLKRRHTGELFF. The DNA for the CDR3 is TGTGCCAGCAGCTTAAAACGCAGGCATACCGGGGAGCTGTTTTTT.

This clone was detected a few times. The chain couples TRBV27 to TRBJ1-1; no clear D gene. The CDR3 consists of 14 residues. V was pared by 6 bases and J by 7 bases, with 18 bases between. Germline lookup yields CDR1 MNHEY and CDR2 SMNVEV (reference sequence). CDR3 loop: CASRPHRGGSEAFF. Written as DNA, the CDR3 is TGTGCCAGCAGGCCCCACCGAGGTGGGAGTGAAGCTTTCTTT.

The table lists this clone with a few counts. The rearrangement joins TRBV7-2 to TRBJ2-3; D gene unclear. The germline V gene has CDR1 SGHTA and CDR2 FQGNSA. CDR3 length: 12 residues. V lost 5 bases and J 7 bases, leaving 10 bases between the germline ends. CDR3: CASSPSVYTQYF. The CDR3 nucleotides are TGTGCCAGCAGCCCCTCGGTTTATACGCAGTATTTT.